The 20 T cell receptor beta chains below were found in one sample sequenced in a study of shared T cell receptors in the human thymus. Using immunoSEQ multiplex PCR, the repertoire was profiled, and TCRdb retains in-frame clones only, with some absent. The sample includes hundreds of thousands of clones, about 90% of them seen just once. This sample also belongs to another study, concerning human thymus T cells.

The sequencing sample was made of thymocytes. The receptors shown here come from a boy under two years old with a congenital heart defect.

This sequence joins TRBV7-9 and TRBJ2-7; 13 nucleotides line up with TRBD2. The CDR3 runs to 18 residues. Unmatched junction bases numbered 13, after V lost 3 bases and J lost 5 bases. The germline CDR1 and CDR2 sequences are SEHNR and FQNEAQ (reference sequence). Here the CDR3 reads CASSLGRGLAGHWDEQYF. As DNA, the CDR3 is TGTGCCAGCAGCTTGGGCAGGGGACTAGCGGGACATTGGGACGAGCAGTACTTC.

The J gene is TRBJ2-7, the V gene TRBV27, with D possibly matching TRBD1 (6 bases). Trimming took 7 bases from V and 7 from J, leaving 23 bases between them. This CDR3 region has 15 residues. Germline V gene lookup returns CDR1 MNHEY and CDR2 SMNVEV (reference sequence). The CDR3 loop is CASTLHPTGAGEQYF. In nucleotides, the CDR3 is TGTGCCAGCACCCTCCACCCGACAGGCGCTGGGGAGCAGTACTTC.

This clone was observed once. The chain couples TRBV5-4 to TRBJ2-1; D gene unclear. There are 12 residues in the CDR3. V lost 4 bases and J 9 bases, leaving 11 bases between the germline ends. The germline V gene has CDR1 SGHNT and CDR2 YYREEE (reference sequence). The CDR3 sequence is CASSNQAGEQFF. The CDR3 bases are TGTGCCAGCAGCAACCAGGCAGGTGAGCAGTTCTTC.

V gene TRBV21-1 combines with J gene TRBJ2-1; the listed D gene, TRBD2, was not tested against the DNA. TRBV21-1 is classified as a pseudogene. The CDR3 totals 15 residues. In DNA, the CDR3 is TGTGCCAGCAGCAAAGATAAGAGCTCCTACAATGAGCAGTTCTTC. Protein sequence: CASSKDKSSYNEQFF.

The chain links TRBV7-9 to TRBJ1-4, with 10 bases lining up with TRBD1. Germline lookup yields CDR1 SEHNR and CDR2 FQNEAQ (reference sequence). Unmatched junction bases numbered 3, after V lost 6 bases and J lost 8 bases. The CDR3 loop spans 13 amino acids. CDR3 sequence: CASRGQGREKLFF. The DNA for the CDR3 is TGTGCCAGCAGGGGACAGGGGCGCGAAAAACTGTTTTTT.

V gene TRBV13 combines with J gene TRBJ2-3, with 7 bases identical to TRBD2. Germline assignment: CDR1 PRHDT and CDR2 FYEKMQ (reference sequence). This CDR3 region has 17 residues. V was clipped by 5 bases and J by 0 bases; unmatched bases: 11. The CDR3 protein is CASSRLASLYSTDTQYF. The CDR3, as DNA: TGTGCCAGCAGCCGACTAGCCTCGCTATATAGCACAGATACGCAGTATTTT. Full variable domain (rest looked up from reference TRBV13 and TRBJ2-3): AAGVIQSPRHLIKEKRETATLKCYPIPRHDTVYWYQQGPGQDPQFLISFYEKMQSDKGSIPDRFSAQQFSDYHSELNMSSLELGDSALYFCASSRLASLYSTDTQYFGPGTRLTVL.

This clone was recorded a few times. The chain has TRBV4-3 and TRBJ1-2; no firm D call. The germline V gene encodes CDR1 LGHNA and CDR2 YSLEER. V was shortened by 1 base and J by 0 bases, with 12 bases between the two germline ends. The CDR3 has 16 amino acids. The CDR3 protein is CASSQGGGRPNYGYTF. In nucleotides, the CDR3 is TGCGCCAGCAGCCAAGGAGGAGGGAGGCCTAACTATGGCTACACCTTC.

The genes are TRBV19 and TRBJ2-7, with 9 bases aligning to TRBD1. Germline values: CDR1 LNHDA, CDR2 SQIVND (reference sequence). The trim removed 4 bases at V and 2 bases at J, leaving 6 bases unmatched. This CDR3 is 15 amino acids long. The CDR3 DNA reads TGTGCCAGTAGTAAGGGGACAGGGTCCCCCTACGAGCAGTACTTC. Translated: CASSKGTGSPYEQYF.

In this sample, this clone turned up once. The chain recombines TRBV7-2 with TRBJ1-1; D call uncertain. The germline V gene encodes CDR1 SGHTA and CDR2 FQGNSA. This CDR3 is 16 amino acids long. The V end lost 2 bases, the J end lost 3 bases, and 16 bases lay between the germline ends. Here the CDR3 DNA reads TGTGCCAGCAGCTTATTTTCCGGGGAGTGGTACACTGAAGCTTTCTTT. Its protein is CASSLFSGEWYTEAFF. Together with reference TRBV7-2 and TRBJ1-1, the CDR3 gives the full variable domain: GAGVSQSPSNKVTEKGKDVELRCDPISGHTALYWYRQSLGQGLEFLIYFQGNSAPDKSGLPSDRFSAERTGGSVSTLTIQRTQQEDSAVYLCASSLFSGEWYTEAFFGQGTRLTVV.

The rearrangement links TRBV7-2 to TRBJ1-6, with D perhaps matching TRBD1 (6 bases). Trimming shortened V by 5 bases and J by 5 bases, and 13 bases separated the two germline ends. CDR3 length: 15 amino acids. Germline CDR1 is SGHTA and CDR2 is FQGNSA. Here the CDR3 reads CASSTRQADNSPLHF. DNA of the CDR3: TGTGCCAGCAGCACACGACAGGCCGATAATTCACCCCTCCACTTT.

The chain employs TRBV7-9 and TRBJ2-5; TRBD1 is a possible D gene (5 bases). The V gene's germline CDR1 is SEHNR and CDR2 FQNEAQ (reference sequence). This CDR3 has 14 amino acids. V lost 5 bases and J 3 bases, leaving 13 bases between the germline ends. The CDR3 sequence is CASSAPGREETQYF. The CDR3 DNA reads as TGTGCCAGCAGCGCCCCGGGCAGGGAAGAGACCCAGTACTTC.

The chain combines TRBV6-5 with TRBJ2-5; 10 nucleotides agree with TRBD2. The germline gives CDR1 MNHEY, CDR2 SVGAGI. This CDR3 has 16 amino acids. The V gene end was trimmed by 4 bases and the J gene end by 2 bases; junction bases not matched to a gene: 7. Written as DNA, the CDR3 is TGTGCCAGCAGTTGCTCAACTAGCGGGGTTCAAGAGACCCAGTACTTC. Translated, it gives CASSCSTSGVQETQYF.

V usage is TRBV28 and J usage is TRBJ1-2; TRBD1 matches 8 bases. This CDR3 is built from 15 residues. From germline, CDR1 is MDHEN and CDR2 SYDVKM. V was clipped by 5 bases and J by 4 bases; unmatched bases: 9. CDR3 region: CASSLKGQGVYGYTF. CDR3 DNA: TGTGCCAGCAGTCTCAAAGGACAGGGCGTCTATGGCTACACCTTC.

The chain recombines TRBV30 with TRBJ2-2; 14 nucleotides match TRBD2. The CDR3 spans 21 residues. V lost 1 base, J lost 6 bases, and 19 bases stayed unmatched. Per the germline V gene, CDR1 is GTSNPN and CDR2 is SVGIG (reference sequence). The CDR3 nucleotides are TGTGCCTGGAGTGGAAGGGACATTCCGGGACTAGCGGGAGTAAGGGCCGGGGAGCTGTTTTTT. It is translated as CAWSGRDIPGLAGVRAGELFF.

The rearrangement uses TRBV4-1 and TRBJ1-1; TRBD1 might be the D (6 bases). This CDR3 spans 18 amino acids. Trimming stripped 3 bases from V and 1 base from J, with 21 bases between. Per germline, CDR1 MGHRA and CDR2 YSYEKL. In DNA form, the CDR3 reads TGCGCCAGCAGCCATCTAGGGGGGCTTGGGGGGGCGAACACTGAAGCTTTCTTT. Translated: CASSHLGGLGGANTEAFF.

The chain is built from TRBV18 and TRBJ2-6; D is unresolved. Germline V gene sequence: CDR1 KGHSH, CDR2 LQKENI. Trimming removed 1 base from V and 0 bases from J, with 13 bases in between. The CDR3 loop spans 18 amino acids. The CDR3 is CASSPRAGVPSGANVLTF. For the CDR3, the DNA is TGTGCCAGCTCACCACGGGCAGGCGTGCCCTCTGGGGCCAACGTCCTGACTTTC. Using reference TRBV18 and TRBJ2-6 for the parts outside the CDR3, the full variable domain is NAGVMQNPRHLVRRRGQEARLRCSPMKGHSHVYWYRQLPEEGLKFMVYLQKENIIDESGMPKERFSAEFPKEGPSILRIQQVVRGDSAAYFCASSPRAGVPSGANVLTFGAGSRLTVL.

The rearrangement links TRBV18 to TRBJ2-7, with D perhaps matching TRBD2 (6 bases). This CDR3 is 14 amino acids long. The germline V and J ends were trimmed by 3 bases and 5 bases, with 14 bases remaining between them. Germline loops: CDR1 KGHSH, CDR2 LQKENI. The CDR3 here is CASSPAGLQHEQYF. CDR3 DNA sequence: TGTGCCAGCTCACCCGCGGGACTCCAGCACGAGCAGTACTTC.

V gene TRBV6-5 combines with J gene TRBJ2-1; tentative D call: TRBD1 (6 bases). CDR3 length: 14 amino acids. V dropped 6 bases and J dropped 5 bases, with 14 bases sitting between them. Per the germline V gene, CDR1 is MNHEY and CDR2 is SVGAGI. The CDR3 nucleotides read TGTGCCAGCAGCCCCAGGACAGTCAACAATGAGCAGTTCTTC. Translating gives CASSPRTVNNEQFF.

The rearrangement links TRBV28 to TRBJ2-2; a possible D gene is TRBD1 (6 bases). Germline V gives CDR1 MDHEN, CDR2 SYDVKM. This CDR3 has 14 amino acids. V lost 3 bases to trimming and J lost 6 bases, with 11 bases between them. In DNA, the CDR3 is TGTGCCAGCAGTTTCCCAGGGGTTCCCGGGGAGCTGTTTTTT. This encodes CASSFPGVPGELFF.

This chain connects TRBV9 to TRBJ2-2; 7 bases line up with TRBD2. This CDR3 has 15 amino acids. CDR1 SGDLS and CDR2 YYNGEE come from the germline V gene. Germline trimming cut 0 bases from V and 4 bases from J; bases unmatched to any gene: 3. This CDR3 reads CASSVVGLVTGELFF. The CDR3 DNA reads TGTGCCAGCAGCGTAGTCGGACTAGTCACCGGGGAGCTGTTTTTT.